This TCR beta chain was sequenced in a study of T-cell memory formation after mild COVID-19. Study findings and constraints: Clones that contracted from day 15 to 85 were balanced CD4/CD8, while later expanders leaned CD4+. What remained unconfirmed was the SARS-CoV-2 specificity of second-wave clones peaking on day 37.

UMIs and sample barcodes were carried by the TCR alpha and TCR beta cDNA libraries that 5'RACE produced using constant-segment primers. TCRdb processed the 5' RACE reads anew with MiXCR; each CDR3 protein has one entry. The table shows hundreds of thousands of distinct CDR3 sequences, with 18% occurring only once. The CDR3 sequence is 14 residues long. Germline values: CDR1 KGHDR, CDR2 SFDVKD. V lost 7 bases, J lost 10 bases, and 12 bases stayed unmatched. This clonotype appeared a few times. Antigen unknown. Sequenced input: PBMCs or a T cell subset sorted from them (not recorded which). This receptor was taken from an adult woman who had mild COVID-19 (a few samples of this study predate the infection). Cell type and time point are not known. This chain uses TRBV24-1 with TRBJ2-1, with 7 nucleotides matching TRBD2. CDR3 nucleotide sequence: TGTGCCACCAGGGGAGGGCCGGAGGGCAGGGAGCAGTTCTTC. Its protein is CATRGGPEGREQFF.